The clone carrying this TCR beta chain was found many times. Its target is unknown. The sample originates from a study of T cells after yellow fever vaccination. UMIs and a universal primer site were added when TCR cDNA was made by 5'RACE template switching. Via MiXCR, TCRdb re-called the 5' RACE reads, giving one row per CDR3 protein. The table records 150,000 or so distinct CDR3 sequences, around 7.3% of them present only once. Germline lookup yields CDR1 ENHRY and CDR2 SYGVKD. The CDR3 sequence is 16 residues long. V lost 6 bases and J lost 2, with 18 bases in between. General study results and limits: Abundant clonotypes from the bulk population could have been carried over as contaminants into FACS-sorted repertoires.

The clonotype was recovered from a man between 18 and 29 years old who received the YFV17D yellow fever vaccine. Sample: CD4+ T cells sorted from PBMCs, taken 5 days after the first yellow fever vaccination. The chain employs TRBV10-3 and TRBJ2-3; no clear D. DNA for the CDR3: TGTGCCATCAGGCCCGGCGGCCAGATTGACACAGATACGCAGTATTTT. This translates into CAIRPGGQIDTDTQYF.